This T cell receptor (beta chain) is drawn from a study of breast tumors, draining lymph nodes, adjacent tissues. Study-level results: Findings are consistent with lymph node origin and intratumoral expansion of most tumor T cells. Tumor and nontumor repertoires were significantly more similar in luminal-like than in basal-like breast cancer. Tumor T cell lymph node origin was a supported hypothesis, not proven.

The lymph nodes were axillary draining lymph nodes from breast cancer patients. Per the germline V gene, CDR1 is SNHLY and CDR2 is FYNNEI. Trimming at V came to 4 bases and at J to 5 bases, leaving 13 bases not matched to a gene. CDR3 size: 16 residues. TCRdb independently ran MiXCR on the multiplex PCR reads; one entry per CDR3 protein. Among 190,000 or so distinct CDR3 sequences listed, over 25% were seen once. Regarding this clonotype: Its specificity is unknown.

The chain employs TRBV2 and TRBJ2-5; 7 bases line up with TRBD2. Sequencing was carried out using axillary lymph node tissue. The sequence derives from a female donor with breast cancer. Some clones in this sample may be carry-over from other donors' samples. The CDR3 DNA reads TGTGCCAGCAGTGTAACCATAGCGGGCCCCCAGGAGACCCAGTACTTC. Translation: CASSVTIAGPQETQYF.